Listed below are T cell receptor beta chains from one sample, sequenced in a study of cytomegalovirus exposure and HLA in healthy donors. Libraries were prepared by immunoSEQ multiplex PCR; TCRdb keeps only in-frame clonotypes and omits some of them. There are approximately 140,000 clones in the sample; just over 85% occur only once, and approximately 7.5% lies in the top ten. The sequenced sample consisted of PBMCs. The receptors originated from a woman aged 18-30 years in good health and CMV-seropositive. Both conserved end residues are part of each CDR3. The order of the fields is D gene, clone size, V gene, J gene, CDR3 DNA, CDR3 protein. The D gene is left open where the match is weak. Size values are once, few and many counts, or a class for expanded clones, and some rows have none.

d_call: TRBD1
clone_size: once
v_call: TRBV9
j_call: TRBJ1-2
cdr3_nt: TGTGCCAGCAGCTTCGGACAGGGGCAAGGCTATGGCTACACCTTC
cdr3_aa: CASSFGQGQGYGYTF

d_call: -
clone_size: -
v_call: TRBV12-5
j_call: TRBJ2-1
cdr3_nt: TGTGCTAGTGGTTTGGTACTTGGGGGGGCATCCTACAATGAGCAGTTCTTC
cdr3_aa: CASGLVLGGASYNEQFF

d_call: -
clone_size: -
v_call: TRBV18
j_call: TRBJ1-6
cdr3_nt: TGTGCCAGCTCTGAATATGCAGGGGATAATTCACCCCTCCACTTT
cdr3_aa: CASSEYAGDNSPLHF

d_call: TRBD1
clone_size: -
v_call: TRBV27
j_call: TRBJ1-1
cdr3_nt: TGTGCCAGCAGTTTATGGTCAGGGGGCCATATTTCCATGAACACTGAAGCTTTCTTT
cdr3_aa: CASSLWSGGHISMNTEAFF

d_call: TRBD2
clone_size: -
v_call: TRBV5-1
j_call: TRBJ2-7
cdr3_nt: TGCGCCAGCAGCTTGGCGGTGACTAGCCCGACGGGGGAGCAGTACTTC
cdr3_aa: CASSLAVTSPTGEQYF

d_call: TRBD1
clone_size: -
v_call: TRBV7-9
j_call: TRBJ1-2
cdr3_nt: TGTGCCAGCAGCCCGGGACAGGGGATCTATGGCTACACCTTC
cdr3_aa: CASSPGQGIYGYTF

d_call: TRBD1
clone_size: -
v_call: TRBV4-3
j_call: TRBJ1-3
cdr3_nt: TGCGCCAGCAGCCAAGAGGGACAGGGCTCGGGAAACACCATATATTTT
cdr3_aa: CASSQEGQGSGNTIYF

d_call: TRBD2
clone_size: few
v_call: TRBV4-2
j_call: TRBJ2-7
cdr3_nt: TGTGCCAGCAGCCAAGATCCCACGTTGCGCGGGGGGATTATCTACGAGCAGTACTTC
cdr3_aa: CASSQDPTLRGGIIYEQYF

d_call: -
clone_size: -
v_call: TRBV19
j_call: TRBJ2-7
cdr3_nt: TGTGCCAGTAGCGGGAGTTTACTTGAGCAGTACTTC
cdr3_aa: CASSGSLLEQYF

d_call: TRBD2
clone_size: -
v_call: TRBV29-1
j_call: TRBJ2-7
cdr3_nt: TGCAGCGTCTTAGCGGGAGTAGGTAGAGAGCAGTACTTC
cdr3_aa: CSVLAGVGREQYF

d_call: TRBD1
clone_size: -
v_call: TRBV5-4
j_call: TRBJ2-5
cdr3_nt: TGTGCCAGCAGCCCATCCGGGACAGAAGAGACCCAGTACTTC
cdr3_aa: CASSPSGTEETQYF

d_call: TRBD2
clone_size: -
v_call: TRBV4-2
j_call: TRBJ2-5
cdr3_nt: TGTGCCAGCAGCCAAGTGACTAGCGGGGGGACAAAAGAGACCCAGTACTTC
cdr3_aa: CASSQVTSGGTKETQYF

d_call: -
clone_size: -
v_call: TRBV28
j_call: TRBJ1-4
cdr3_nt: TGTGCCAGCAACGAGGGAGGGGCAGCAACTAATGAAAAACTGTTTTTT
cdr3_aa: CASNEGGAATNEKLFF

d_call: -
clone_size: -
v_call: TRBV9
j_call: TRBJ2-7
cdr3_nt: TGTGCCAGCAGCGGCACAGGGATGGAGGACGAGCAGTACTTC
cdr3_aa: CASSGTGMEDEQYF

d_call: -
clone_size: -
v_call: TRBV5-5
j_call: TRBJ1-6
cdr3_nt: TGTGCCAGCAGCCCCTTAGTTACCGCGGAAGGATCACCCCTCCACTTT
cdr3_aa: CASSPLVTAEGSPLHF

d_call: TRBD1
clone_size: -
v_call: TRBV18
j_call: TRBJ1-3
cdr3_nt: TGTGCCAGCTCCCCCCAGGGGGACACCATATATTTT
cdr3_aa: CASSPQGDTIYF

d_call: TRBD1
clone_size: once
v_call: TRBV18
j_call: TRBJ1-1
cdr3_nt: TGTGCCAGCTCACCCAACACAGGGGGGAGTGAAGCTTTCTTT
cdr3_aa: CASSPNTGGSEAFF

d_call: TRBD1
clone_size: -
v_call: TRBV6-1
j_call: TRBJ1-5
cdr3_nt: TGTGCCAGCAGTGATAGGGACAGGGGGAGCAATCAGCCCCAGCATTTT
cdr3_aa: CASSDRDRGSNQPQHF

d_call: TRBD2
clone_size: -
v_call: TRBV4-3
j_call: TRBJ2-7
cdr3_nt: TGCGCCAGCAGCCAAGACTCGGGGGGGGCTACCTACGAGCAGTACTTC
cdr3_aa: CASSQDSGGATYEQYF

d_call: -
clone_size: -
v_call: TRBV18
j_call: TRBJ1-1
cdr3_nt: TGTGCCAGCTCATCCGGAGAGGCGGTGAACACTGAAGCTTTCTTT
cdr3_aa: CASSSGEAVNTEAFF

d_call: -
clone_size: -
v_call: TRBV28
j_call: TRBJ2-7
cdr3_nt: TGTGCCAGCAGGGGCGACGTGAAGCTCGAGCAGTACTTC
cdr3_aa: CASRGDVKLEQYF

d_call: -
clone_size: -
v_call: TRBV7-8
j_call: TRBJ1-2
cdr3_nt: TGTGCCAGCAGCTTTACGCAGGGCAGTCATGGCTACACCTTC
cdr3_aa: CASSFTQGSHGYTF

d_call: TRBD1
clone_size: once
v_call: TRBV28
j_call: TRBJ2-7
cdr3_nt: TGTGCCAGCAGGCCAGGGGGCGCGAGGTACGAGCAGTACTTC
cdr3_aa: CASRPGGARYEQYF

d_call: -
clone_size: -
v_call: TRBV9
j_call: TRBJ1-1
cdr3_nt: TGTGCCAGCAGCGTAGGTGAGGCGAACACTGAAGCTTTCTTT
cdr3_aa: CASSVGEANTEAFF

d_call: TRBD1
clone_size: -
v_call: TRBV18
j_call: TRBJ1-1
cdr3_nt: TGTGCCAGCTCACCACTGAAGGAAGGGACAGGGGCTTTCTTT
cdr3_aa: CASSPLKEGTGAFF

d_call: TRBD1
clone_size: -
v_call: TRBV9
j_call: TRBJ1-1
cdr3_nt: TGTGCCAGCAGCGTAGGCGGGACAGGGGGGGCTGAAGCTTTCTTT
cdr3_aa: CASSVGGTGGAEAFF

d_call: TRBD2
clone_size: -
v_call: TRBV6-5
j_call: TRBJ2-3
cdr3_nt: TGTGCCAGTGGCGGGACTAGCGGGGCAGATACGCAGTATTTT
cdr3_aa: CASGGTSGADTQYF

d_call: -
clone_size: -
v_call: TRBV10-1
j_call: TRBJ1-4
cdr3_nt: TGCGCCAGCAGTGAGATGACAGGCCTAGGGCGCGAAAAACTGTTTTTT
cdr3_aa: CASSEMTGLGREKLFF

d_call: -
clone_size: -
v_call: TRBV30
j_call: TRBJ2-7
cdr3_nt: TGTGCCTGGACCCCGGGACATTCGGGCGAGCAGTACTTC
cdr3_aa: CAWTPGHSGEQYF

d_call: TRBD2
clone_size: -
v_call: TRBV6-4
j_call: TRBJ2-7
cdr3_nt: TGTGCCAGCAGCCACGGGGGACTATACGAGCAGTACTTC
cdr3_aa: CASSHGGLYEQYF

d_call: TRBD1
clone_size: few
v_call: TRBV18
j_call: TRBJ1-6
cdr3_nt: TGTGCCAGCTCACTGGGACAGGGGCAAAATTCACCCCTCCACTTT
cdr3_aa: CASSLGQGQNSPLHF

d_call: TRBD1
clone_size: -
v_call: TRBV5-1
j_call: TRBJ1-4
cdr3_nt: TGCGCCAGCAGCTTGGGGCAGGGGGACGAAAAACTGTTTTTT
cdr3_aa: CASSLGQGDEKLFF

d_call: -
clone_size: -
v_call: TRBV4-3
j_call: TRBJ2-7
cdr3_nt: TGCGCCAGCAGCCAAGCGTATCGGACTCTTAGCTCCTACGAGCAGTACTTC
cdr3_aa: CASSQAYRTLSSYEQYF

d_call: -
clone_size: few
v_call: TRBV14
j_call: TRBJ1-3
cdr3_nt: TGTGCCAGCAGCCAAGTCAGGGGTATCTCTTCAGGAAACACCATATATTTT
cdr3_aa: CASSQVRGISSGNTIYF

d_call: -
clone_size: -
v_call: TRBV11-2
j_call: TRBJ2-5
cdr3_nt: TGTGCCAGCAGCTTGTCGATCTCCGGGACTCCTAAAGAGACCCAGTACTTC
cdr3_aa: CASSLSISGTPKETQYF

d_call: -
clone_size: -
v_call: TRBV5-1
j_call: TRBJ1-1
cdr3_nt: TGCGCCAGCAGCTCCCAGGGAGGGATCACTGAAGCTTTCTTT
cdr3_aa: CASSSQGGITEAFF

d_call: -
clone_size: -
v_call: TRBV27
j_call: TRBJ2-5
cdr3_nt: TGTGCCAGCAGTCGGGAGACCCAGTACTTC
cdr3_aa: CASSRETQYF

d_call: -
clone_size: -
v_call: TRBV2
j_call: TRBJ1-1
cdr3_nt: TGTGCCAGCAGTCCGGAACAGGCCCTGAAGGCTTTCTTT
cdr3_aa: CASSPEQALKAFF

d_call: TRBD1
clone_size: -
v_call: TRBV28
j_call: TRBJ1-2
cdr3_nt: TGTGCCAGCACCCTAGGGGGACAGGGGTCCTATGGCTACACCTTC
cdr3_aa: CASTLGGQGSYGYTF

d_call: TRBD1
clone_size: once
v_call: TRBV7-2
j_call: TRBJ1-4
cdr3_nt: TGTGCCAGCAGCTCCTGGCAGGGGGGTAATGAAAAACTGTTTTTT
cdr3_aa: CASSSWQGGNEKLFF

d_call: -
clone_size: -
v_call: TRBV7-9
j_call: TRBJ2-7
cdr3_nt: TGTGCCAGCAGCTTGGAGAAAGAATTAAATCCGTACTTC
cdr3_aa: CASSLEKELNPYF

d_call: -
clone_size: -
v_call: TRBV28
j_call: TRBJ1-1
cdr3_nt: TGTGCCAGCAGTTCACCAACAGTGAACACTGAAGCTTTCTTT
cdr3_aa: CASSSPTVNTEAFF

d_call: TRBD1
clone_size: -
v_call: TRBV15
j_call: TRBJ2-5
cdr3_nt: TGTGCCACCAGCAGAGGGTCGGGACAGTTCCAAGAGACCCAGTACTTC
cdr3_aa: CATSRGSGQFQETQYF

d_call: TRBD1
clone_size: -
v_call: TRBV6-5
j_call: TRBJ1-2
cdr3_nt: TGTGCCAGCAGACAGGGGGCTGGCGGAGCTTATGGCTACACCTTC
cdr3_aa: CASRQGAGGAYGYTF

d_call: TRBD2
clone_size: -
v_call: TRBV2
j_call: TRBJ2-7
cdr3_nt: TGTGCCAGCAGTGGAGCGGGAGGGCCCTACGAGCAGTACTTC
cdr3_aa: CASSGAGGPYEQYF

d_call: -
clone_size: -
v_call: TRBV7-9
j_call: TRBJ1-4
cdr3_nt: TGTGCCAGCAGCTCGATAGGATCGGGAGGTGAAAAACTGTTTTTT
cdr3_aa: CASSSIGSGGEKLFF

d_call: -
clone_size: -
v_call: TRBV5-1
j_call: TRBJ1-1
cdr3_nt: TGCGCCAGCAGCCGGGAGGGGAACACTGAAGCTTTCTTT
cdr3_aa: CASSREGNTEAFF

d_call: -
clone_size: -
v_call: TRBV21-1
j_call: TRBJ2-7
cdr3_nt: TGTGCCAGCAGCAAAGGAAACAGGGGGGTCATCTACGAGCAGTACTTC
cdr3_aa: CASSKGNRGVIYEQYF

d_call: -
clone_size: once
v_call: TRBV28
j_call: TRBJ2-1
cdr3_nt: TGTGCCAGCAGGTTCCCGGGGGTAAGGAACAATGAGCAGTTCTTC
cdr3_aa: CASRFPGVRNNEQFF

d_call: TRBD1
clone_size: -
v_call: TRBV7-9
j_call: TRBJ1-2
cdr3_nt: TGTGCCAGCAGAATTACAGGGGGCGGTAACTATGGCTACACCTTC
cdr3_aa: CASRITGGGNYGYTF

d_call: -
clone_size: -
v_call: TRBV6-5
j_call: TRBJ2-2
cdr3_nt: TGTGCCAGCAGCCGACTGAACACCGGGGAGCTGTTTTTT
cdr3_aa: CASSRLNTGELFF

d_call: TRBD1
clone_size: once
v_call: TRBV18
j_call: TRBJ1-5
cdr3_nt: TGTGCCAGCTCACCGGGCGGGACAGGGAATAATCAGCCCCAGCATTTT
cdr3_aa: CASSPGGTGNNQPQHF